A selection of T cell receptor beta chains follows, all from one sample in a study of cytomegalovirus exposure and HLA in healthy donors. The repertoire was sequenced with immunoSEQ multiplex PCR; TCRdb's copy has only in-frame clones and lacks some. The sample lists 85,000 to 90,000 clones; around 85% were seen once. Sequencing was carried out using PBMCs. These receptors all stem from a man aged 40-49 years in good health and CMV-seropositive. The CDR3 runs from the conserved cysteine through the conserved F or W. The order of the fields is J gene, clone size, D gene, V gene, CDR3 protein, CDR3 DNA. The D gene is left open where the match is weak. Expanded clones get a size class; other rows say once, few or many, or leave the size out.

J: TRBJ2-7; size: NA; D: TRBD2; V: TRBV29-1; CDR3: CSVEGLAGEAYEQYF; DNA: TGCAGCGTTGAAGGTCTAGCGGGGGAGGCCTACGAGCAGTACTTC
J: TRBJ2-7; size: NA; D: TRBD1; V: TRBV18; CDR3: CASSSKAGTDYEQYF; DNA: TGTGCCAGCTCATCGAAGGCCGGGACAGACTACGAGCAGTACTTC
J: TRBJ1-5; size: NA; D: NA; V: TRBV6-1; CDR3: CASRWPSNQPQHF; DNA: TGTGCCAGCAGGTGGCCTAGCAATCAGCCCCAGCATTTT
J: TRBJ1-5; size: NA; D: TRBD1; V: TRBV19; CDR3: CASRRGQVNQPQHF; DNA: TGTGCCAGTAGAAGGGGACAGGTCAATCAGCCCCAGCATTTT
J: TRBJ2-1; size: NA; D: TRBD2; V: TRBV11-2; CDR3: CASSPAAAGGKNEQFF; DNA: TGTGCCAGCAGCCCAGCCGCGGCCGGGGGGAAAAATGAGCAGTTCTTC
J: TRBJ2-2; size: NA; D: NA; V: TRBV4-1; CDR3: CASSQSSPPVGELFF; DNA: TGCGCCAGCAGCCAAAGCTCCCCACCCGTCGGGGAGCTGTTTTTT
J: TRBJ2-5; size: once; D: NA; V: TRBV7-6; CDR3: CASSLVVKETQYF; DNA: TGTGCCAGCAGCTTAGTAGTGAAAGAGACCCAGTACTTC
J: TRBJ2-3; size: NA; D: TRBD2; V: TRBV5-4; CDR3: CASSGIAGGGADTQYF; DNA: TGTGCCAGCAGCGGCATAGCGGGAGGGGGGGCAGATACGCAGTATTTT
J: TRBJ2-2; size: once; D: NA; V: TRBV18; CDR3: CASSEDGSRTGELFF; DNA: TGTGCCAGCTCAGAAGACGGGTCCCGAACCGGGGAGCTGTTTTTT
J: TRBJ2-6; size: NA; D: NA; V: TRBV7-3; CDR3: CASSSREAGANVLTF; DNA: TGTGCCAGCAGCTCAAGGGAGGCTGGGGCCAACGTCCTGACTTTC
J: TRBJ2-5; size: NA; D: NA; V: TRBV7-8; CDR3: CASSLGGAQYF; DNA: TGTGCCAGCAGCTTAGGGGGAGCCCAGTACTTC
J: TRBJ2-7; size: NA; D: NA; V: TRBV5-6; CDR3: CASSSPQTVTYEQYF; DNA: TGTGCCAGCAGCTCCCCACAGACCGTAACCTACGAGCAGTACTTC
J: TRBJ2-7; size: few; D: TRBD1; V: TRBV11-1; CDR3: CASSTRQGGEQYF; DNA: TGTGCCAGCAGCACCAGACAGGGCGGCGAGCAGTACTTC
J: TRBJ2-3; size: NA; D: NA; V: TRBV6-5; CDR3: CASSYSRHPTDTQYF; DNA: TGTGCCAGCAGTTACTCCCGACACCCCACAGATACGCAGTATTTT
J: TRBJ2-1; size: once; D: TRBD2; V: TRBV7-6; CDR3: CASSLISSGGANEQFF; DNA: TGTGCCAGCAGCTTAATCTCTAGCGGGGGGGCGAATGAGCAGTTCTTC
J: TRBJ2-2; size: NA; D: TRBD2; V: TRBV6-5; CDR3: CASSFLAGGDTGELFF; DNA: TGTGCCAGCAGTTTCCTAGCGGGAGGGGACACCGGGGAGCTGTTTTTT
J: TRBJ1-2; size: NA; D: NA; V: TRBV28; CDR3: CASKRQAYGYTF; DNA: TGTGCCAGCAAAAGACAGGCCTATGGCTACACCTTC
J: TRBJ1-1; size: once; D: NA; V: TRBV19; CDR3: CASSMSPGFKRNTEAFF; DNA: TGTGCCAGTAGTATGAGTCCCGGTTTCAAACGGAACACTGAAGCTTTCTTT
J: TRBJ2-1; size: few; D: TRBD1; V: TRBV7-9; CDR3: CAIDRVPSGNEQFF; DNA: TGTGCCATTGACAGGGTTCCCTCGGGGAATGAGCAGTTCTTC
J: TRBJ1-2; size: NA; D: TRBD1; V: TRBV30; CDR3: CAWSIRGPDGYTF; DNA: TGTGCCTGGAGTATCAGGGGGCCGGATGGCTACACCTTC
J: TRBJ2-7; size: NA; D: TRBD1; V: TRBV11-3; CDR3: CASSTWDRGDEQYF; DNA: TGTGCCAGCAGCACCTGGGACAGGGGAGACGAGCAGTACTTC
J: TRBJ1-5; size: few; D: NA; V: TRBV10-2; CDR3: CASSEVGGSSNQPQHF; DNA: TGCGCCAGCAGTGAGGTGGGGGGGAGTAGCAATCAGCCCCAGCATTTT
J: TRBJ2-5; size: NA; D: TRBD2; V: TRBV2; CDR3: CASSRLAGAQETQYF; DNA: TGTGCCAGCAGCCGACTAGCGGGGGCCCAAGAGACCCAGTACTTC
J: TRBJ1-2; size: NA; D: NA; V: TRBV28; CDR3: CASSLLQGVGYTF; DNA: TGTGCCAGCAGTTTATTACAGGGAGTGGGCTACACCTTC
J: TRBJ1-1; size: NA; D: TRBD1; V: TRBV7-6; CDR3: CASSLGTGLNTEAFF; DNA: TGTGCCAGCAGCCTCGGGACAGGGTTGAACACTGAAGCTTTCTTT
J: TRBJ2-1; size: NA; D: NA; V: TRBV29-1; CDR3: CSVVPGWSANEQFF; DNA: TGCAGCGTTGTTCCGGGGTGGTCCGCCAATGAGCAGTTCTTC
J: TRBJ2-3; size: NA; D: NA; V: TRBV7-3; CDR3: CASSPTISTDTQYF; DNA: TGTGCCAGCAGCCCAACTATTAGCACAGATACGCAGTATTTT
J: TRBJ2-5; size: NA; D: NA; V: TRBV4-1; CDR3: CASSQDGGQLQETQYF; DNA: TGCGCCAGCAGCCAAGATGGAGGACAGTTACAAGAGACCCAGTACTTC
J: TRBJ2-1; size: NA; D: TRBD1; V: TRBV19; CDR3: CASSTRDRGIYNEQFF; DNA: TGTGCCAGTAGTACTCGGGACAGGGGCATCTACAATGAGCAGTTCTTC
J: TRBJ1-2; size: NA; D: NA; V: TRBV7-2; CDR3: CASSLVAAYGYTF; DNA: TGTGCCAGCAGCTTAGTAGCAGCCTATGGCTACACCTTC
J: TRBJ2-1; size: NA; D: NA; V: TRBV11-2; CDR3: CASTLAVSSYNEQFF; DNA: TGTGCCAGCACCTTAGCGGTAAGCTCCTACAATGAGCAGTTCTTC
J: TRBJ2-7; size: NA; D: TRBD1; V: TRBV27; CDR3: CASSLSRDRGNYEQYF; DNA: TGTGCCAGCAGTTTATCCCGGGACAGGGGGAACTACGAGCAGTACTTC
J: TRBJ1-4; size: NA; D: NA; V: TRBV15; CDR3: CATSPQGPGEKLFF; DNA: TGTGCCACCAGCCCCCAGGGGCCGGGTGAAAAACTGTTTTTT
J: TRBJ2-5; size: NA; D: NA; V: TRBV21-1; CDR3: CASNGTSAHGRETQYF; DNA: TGTGCCAGCAACGGGACTAGCGCCCATGGAAGGGAGACCCAGTACTTC
J: TRBJ2-7; size: NA; D: NA; V: TRBV28; CDR3: CASSLQARYEQYF; DNA: TGTGCCAGCAGTTTACAGGCCCGCTACGAGCAGTACTTC
J: TRBJ1-3; size: NA; D: TRBD1; V: TRBV6-1; CDR3: CATWDRGTGNTIYF; DNA: TGTGCCACGTGGGACAGGGGCACTGGAAACACCATATATTTT
J: TRBJ2-1; size: NA; D: TRBD2; V: TRBV18; CDR3: CASSSGLAGDEQFF; DNA: TGTGCCAGCTCTTCGGGACTAGCGGGGGACGAGCAGTTCTTC
J: TRBJ2-5; size: NA; D: TRBD2; V: TRBV15; CDR3: CATSSTSGRGAQYF; DNA: TGTGCCACCAGCTCGACTAGCGGGAGAGGGGCCCAGTACTTC
J: TRBJ2-2; size: NA; D: TRBD1; V: TRBV11-2; CDR3: CASSLLGTGGELFF; DNA: TGTGCCAGCAGCCTACTCGGGACAGGTGGGGAGCTGTTTTTT
J: TRBJ2-5; size: NA; D: NA; V: TRBV28; CDR3: CASSLGPRAQYF; DNA: TGTGCCAGCAGTTTAGGCCCCCGGGCCCAGTACTTC
J: TRBJ1-1; size: NA; D: NA; V: TRBV6-1; CDR3: CASSDSGTTAVAEAFF; DNA: TGTGCCAGCAGTGATTCTGGTACTACTGCCGTCGCTGAAGCTTTCTTT
J: TRBJ1-2; size: few; D: NA; V: TRBV19; CDR3: CASSRSGGSYGYTF; DNA: TGTGCCAGTAGTCGCTCGGGCGGGAGCTATGGCTACACCTTC
J: TRBJ1-2; size: NA; D: TRBD1; V: TRBV6-1; CDR3: CASNLQGSRYTF; DNA: TGTGCCAGCAACCTACAGGGGAGCCGGTACACCTTC
J: TRBJ2-5; size: NA; D: TRBD1; V: TRBV4-1; CDR3: CASSLDRDQTQYF; DNA: TGCGCCAGCAGCCTTGACAGGGACCAGACCCAGTACTTC
J: TRBJ1-6; size: NA; D: NA; V: TRBV2; CDR3: CASTRIAPRASPLHF; DNA: TGTGCCAGCACGAGGATTGCCCCCCGCGCTTCACCCCTCCACTTT
J: TRBJ2-7; size: few; D: NA; V: TRBV5-1; CDR3: CASRQGSGSYEQYF; DNA: TGCGCCAGCAGACAAGGGAGCGGCTCCTACGAGCAGTACTTC
J: TRBJ2-1; size: few; D: TRBD2; V: TRBV29-1; CDR3: CSVGSAGGSYNEQFF; DNA: TGCAGCGTTGGTTCAGCGGGAGGGTCCTACAATGAGCAGTTCTTC
J: TRBJ1-6; size: NA; D: TRBD1; V: TRBV11-2; CDR3: CASSPDRAAPLHF; DNA: TGTGCCAGCAGCCCAGACAGGGCTGCACCCCTCCACTTT
J: TRBJ1-6; size: NA; D: NA; V: TRBV5-8; CDR3: CASSSGTTLSPLHF; DNA: TGTGCCAGCAGCTCCGGGACAACTCTTTCCCCCCTCCACTTT
J: TRBJ1-2; size: NA; D: TRBD1; V: TRBV6-6; CDR3: CASSYTGTGLSGYTF; DNA: TGTGCCAGCAGTTACACCGGGACAGGGTTGAGTGGCTACACCTTC
J: TRBJ2-2; size: NA; D: TRBD2; V: TRBV12-5; CDR3: CASGLAISGSTGELFF; DNA: TGTGCTAGTGGTTTGGCGATTAGCGGGAGCACCGGGGAGCTGTTTTTT
J: TRBJ1-5; size: NA; D: NA; V: TRBV19; CDR3: CASSIILGGNQPQHF; DNA: TGTGCCAGTAGTATAATTCTAGGAGGGAATCAGCCCCAGCATTTT